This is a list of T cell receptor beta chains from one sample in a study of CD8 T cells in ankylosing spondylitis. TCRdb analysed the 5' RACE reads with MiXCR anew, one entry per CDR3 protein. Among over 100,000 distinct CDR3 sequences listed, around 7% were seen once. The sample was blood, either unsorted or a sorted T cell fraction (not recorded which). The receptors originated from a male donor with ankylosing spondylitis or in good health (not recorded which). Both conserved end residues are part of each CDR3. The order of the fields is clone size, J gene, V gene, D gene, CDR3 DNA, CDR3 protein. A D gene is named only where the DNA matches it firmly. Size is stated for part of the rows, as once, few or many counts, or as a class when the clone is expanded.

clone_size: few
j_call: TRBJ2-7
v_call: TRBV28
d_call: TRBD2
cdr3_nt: TGTGCCAGCAGTCCAGCTAGCGGGAGCTCCTACGAGCAGTACTTC
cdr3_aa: CASSPASGSSYEQYF

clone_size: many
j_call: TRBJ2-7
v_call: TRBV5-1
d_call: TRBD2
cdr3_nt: TGCGCCAGCCGACTAAGAGCGGGAACCTCCTACGAGCAGTACTTC
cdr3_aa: CASRLRAGTSYEQYF

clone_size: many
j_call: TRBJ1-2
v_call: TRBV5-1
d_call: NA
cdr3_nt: TGCGCCAGCAGTAACAGGGAAAACTATGGCTACACCTTC
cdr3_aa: CASSNRENYGYTF

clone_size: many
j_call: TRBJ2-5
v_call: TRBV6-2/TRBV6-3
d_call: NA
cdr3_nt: TGTGCCAGCAGTTACTCGAAATCTTCTACAGACCAAGAGACCCAGTACTTC
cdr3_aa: CASSYSKSSTDQETQYF

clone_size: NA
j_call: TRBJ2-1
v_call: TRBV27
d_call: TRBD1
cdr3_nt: TGTGCCAGCAGTTTAGAGGGGGCGCCTAGCAATGAGCAGTTCTTC
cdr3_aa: CASSLEGAPSNEQFF

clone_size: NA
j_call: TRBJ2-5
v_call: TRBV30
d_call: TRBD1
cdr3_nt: TGTGCCTGGAGTTCGCCGGGACAGGCCAAGATGACCCAGTACTTC
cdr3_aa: CAWSSPGQAKMTQYF

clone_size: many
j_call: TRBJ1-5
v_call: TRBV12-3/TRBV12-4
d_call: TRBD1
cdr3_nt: TGTGCCAGCAGGGGACAGAGGACTCAGCCCCAGCATTTT
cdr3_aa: CASRGQRTQPQHF

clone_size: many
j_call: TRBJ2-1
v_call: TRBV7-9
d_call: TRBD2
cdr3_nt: TGTGCCAGCAGCCATGCGGGGGTCAATGAGCAGTTCTTC
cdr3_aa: CASSHAGVNEQFF

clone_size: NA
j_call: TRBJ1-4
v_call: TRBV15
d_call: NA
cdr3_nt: TGTGCCACCAGCAGGTCCCCTGCGGACAAACTGTTTTTT
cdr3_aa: CATSRSPADKLFF

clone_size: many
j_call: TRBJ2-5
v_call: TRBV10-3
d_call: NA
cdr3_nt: TGTGCCATCAGTGAGTCTAACAGGCAAGAGACCCAGTACTTC
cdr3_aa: CAISESNRQETQYF

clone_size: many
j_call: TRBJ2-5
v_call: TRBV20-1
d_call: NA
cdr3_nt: TGCAGTGCTAGTAACCCTGTATTGGCGGGGATTCAAGAGACCCAGTACTTC
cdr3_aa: CSASNPVLAGIQETQYF

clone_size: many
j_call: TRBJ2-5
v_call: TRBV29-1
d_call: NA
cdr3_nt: TGCAGCGAAACCCGGGAGACCCAGTACTTC
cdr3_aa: CSETRETQYF